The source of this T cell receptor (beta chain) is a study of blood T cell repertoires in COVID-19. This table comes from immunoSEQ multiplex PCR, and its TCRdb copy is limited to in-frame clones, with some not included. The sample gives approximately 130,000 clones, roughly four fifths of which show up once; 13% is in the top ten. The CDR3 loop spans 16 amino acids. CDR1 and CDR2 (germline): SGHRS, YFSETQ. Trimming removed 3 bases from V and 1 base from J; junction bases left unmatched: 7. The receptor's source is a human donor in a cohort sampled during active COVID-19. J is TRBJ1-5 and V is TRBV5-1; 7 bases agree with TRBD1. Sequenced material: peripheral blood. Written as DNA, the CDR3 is TGCGCCAGCAGCTGGCAACAGGGGCACAGCAATCAGCCCCAGCATTTT. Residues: CASSWQQGHSNQPQHF.